This T cell receptor (beta chain) was captured in a study of T cells after yellow fever vaccination. At the level of the study: The SMART-Seq v4 Ultra Low Input method served to prepare the low-cell-number fractions.

Germline CDR1 MDHEN, CDR2 SYDVKM. The CDR3 length is 14 residues. Losses at the gene ends were 5 bases for V and 7 bases for J; bases not matched to a gene: 7. From the 5' RACE reads, TCRdb called clonotypes with MiXCR, one entry per CDR3 protein. The table records fewer than 100,000 distinct CDR3 sequences, approximately 6.3% of them present only once. The clonotype originates from a man aged 18 to 29 who received the YFV17D yellow fever vaccine. The chain links TRBV28 to TRBJ1-4; 7 nucleotides agree with TRBD1. The sample consisted of CD8+ T cells sorted from PBMCs, taken 10 days after the yellow fever booster vaccination. CDR3 in amino acids: CASSTRGALEKLFF. The CDR3 bases are TGTGCCAGCAGTACCAGGGGGGCCCTTGAAAAACTGTTTTTT.